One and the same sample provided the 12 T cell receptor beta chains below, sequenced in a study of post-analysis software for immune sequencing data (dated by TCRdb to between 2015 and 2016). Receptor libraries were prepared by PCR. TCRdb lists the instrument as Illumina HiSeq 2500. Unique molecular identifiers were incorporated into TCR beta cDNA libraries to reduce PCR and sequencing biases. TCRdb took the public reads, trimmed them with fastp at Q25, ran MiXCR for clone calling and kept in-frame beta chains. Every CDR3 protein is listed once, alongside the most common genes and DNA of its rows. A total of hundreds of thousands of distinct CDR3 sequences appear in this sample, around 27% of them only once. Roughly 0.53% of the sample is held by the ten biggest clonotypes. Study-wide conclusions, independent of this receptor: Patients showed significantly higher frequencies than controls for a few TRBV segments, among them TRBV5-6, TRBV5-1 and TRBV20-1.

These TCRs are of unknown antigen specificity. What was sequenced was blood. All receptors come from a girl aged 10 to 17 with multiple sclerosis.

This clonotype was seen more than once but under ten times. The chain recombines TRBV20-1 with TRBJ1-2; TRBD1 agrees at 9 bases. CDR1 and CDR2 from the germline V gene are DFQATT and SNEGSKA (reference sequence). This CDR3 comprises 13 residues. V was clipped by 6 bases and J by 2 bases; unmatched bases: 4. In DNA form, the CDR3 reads TGCAGTGCCCCCGGACAGGGGAACTATGGCTACACCTTC. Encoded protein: CSAPGQGNYGYTF.

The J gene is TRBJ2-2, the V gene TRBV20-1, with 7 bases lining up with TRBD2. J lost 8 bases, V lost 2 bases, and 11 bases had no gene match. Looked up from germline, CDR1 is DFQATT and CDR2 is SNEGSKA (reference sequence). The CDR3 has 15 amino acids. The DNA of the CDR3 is TGCAGTGCTAGACTGACTAGCAGACGAGGGGGGGAGCTGTTTTTT. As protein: CSARLTSRRGGELFF.

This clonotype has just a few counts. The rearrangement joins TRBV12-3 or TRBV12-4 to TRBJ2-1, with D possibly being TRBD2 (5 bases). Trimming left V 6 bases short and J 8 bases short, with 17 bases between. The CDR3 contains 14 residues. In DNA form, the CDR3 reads TGTGCCAGCAGCCCGGGGTACCTACGGGATGAGCAGTTCTTC. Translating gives CASSPGYLRDEQFF.

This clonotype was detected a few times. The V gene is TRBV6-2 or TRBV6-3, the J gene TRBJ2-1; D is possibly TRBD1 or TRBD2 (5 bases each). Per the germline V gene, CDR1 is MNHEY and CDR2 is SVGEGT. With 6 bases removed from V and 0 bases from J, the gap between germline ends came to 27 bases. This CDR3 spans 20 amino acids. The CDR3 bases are TGTGCCAGCAGAAAAACAACCATAATGGGACGGCGAAGCTCCTACAATGAGCAGTTCTTC. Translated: CASRKTTIMGRRSSYNEQFF.

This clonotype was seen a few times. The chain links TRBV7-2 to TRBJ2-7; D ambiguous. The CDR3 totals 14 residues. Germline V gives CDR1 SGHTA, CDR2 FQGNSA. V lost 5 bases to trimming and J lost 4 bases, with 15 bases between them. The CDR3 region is CASSPQMRVYEQYF. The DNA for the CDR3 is TGTGCCAGCAGCCCACAGATGCGTGTGTACGAGCAGTACTTC.

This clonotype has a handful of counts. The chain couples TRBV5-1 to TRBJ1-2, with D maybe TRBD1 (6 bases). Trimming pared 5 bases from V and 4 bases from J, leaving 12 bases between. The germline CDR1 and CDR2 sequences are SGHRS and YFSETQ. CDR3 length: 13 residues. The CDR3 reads CASRSGQSYGYTF. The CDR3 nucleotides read TGCGCCAGCAGATCGGGACAAAGCTATGGCTACACCTTC. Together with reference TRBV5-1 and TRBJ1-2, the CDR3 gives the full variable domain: KAGVTQTPRYLIKTRGQQVTLSCSPISGHRSVSWYQQTPGQGLQFLFEYFSETQRNKGNFPGRFSGRQFSNSRSEMNVSTLELGDSALYLCASRSGQSYGYTFGSGTRLTVV.

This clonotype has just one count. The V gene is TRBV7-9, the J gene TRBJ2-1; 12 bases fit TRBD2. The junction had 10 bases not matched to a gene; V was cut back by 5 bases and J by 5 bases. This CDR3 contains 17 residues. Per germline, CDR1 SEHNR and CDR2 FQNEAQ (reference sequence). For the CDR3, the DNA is TGTGCCAGCAGCCCAGGGGGTTGGACTAGCGGGGACAATGAGCAGTTCTTC. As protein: CASSPGGWTSGDNEQFF.

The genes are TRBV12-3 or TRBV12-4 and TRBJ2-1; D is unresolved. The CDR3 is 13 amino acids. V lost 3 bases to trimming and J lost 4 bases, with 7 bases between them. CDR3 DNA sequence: TGTGCCAGCAGTTTTGGCGCTTACAATGAGCAGTTCTTC. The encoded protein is CASSFGAYNEQFF.

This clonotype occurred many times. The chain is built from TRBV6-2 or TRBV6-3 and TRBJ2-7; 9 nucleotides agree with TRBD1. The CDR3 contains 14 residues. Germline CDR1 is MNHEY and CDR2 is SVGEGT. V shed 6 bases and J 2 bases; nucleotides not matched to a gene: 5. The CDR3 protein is CASRPGTGTYEQYF. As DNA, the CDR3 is TGTGCCAGCAGACCCGGGACAGGGACCTACGAGCAGTACTTC.

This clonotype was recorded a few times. CDR3 region: CASSLVSGRAPNEQFF. The DNA of the CDR3 is TGTGCCAGCAGCTTAGTTAGCGGGAGGGCCCCGAATGAGCAGTTCTTC. This chain joins TRBV7-2 and TRBJ2-1; 11 bases fit TRBD2. J lost 7 bases, V lost 1 base, and 6 bases had no gene match. The length of the CDR3 is 16 residues. Germline V gene sequence: CDR1 SGHTA, CDR2 FQGNSA.

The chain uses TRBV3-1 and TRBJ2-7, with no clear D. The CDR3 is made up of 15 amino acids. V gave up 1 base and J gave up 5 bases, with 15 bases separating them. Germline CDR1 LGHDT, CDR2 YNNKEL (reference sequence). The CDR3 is CASSQGLGRQDEQYF. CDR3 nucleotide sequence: TGTGCCAGCAGCCAAGGGCTAGGCAGGCAGGACGAGCAGTACTTC.

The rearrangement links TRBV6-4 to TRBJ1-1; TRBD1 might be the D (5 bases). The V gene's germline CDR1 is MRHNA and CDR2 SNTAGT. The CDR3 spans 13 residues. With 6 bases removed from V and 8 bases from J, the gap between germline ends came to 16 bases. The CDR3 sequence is CASRGGQKGEAFF. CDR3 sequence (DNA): TGTGCCAGCAGGGGGGGTCAAAAGGGGGAAGCTTTCTTT.